This TCR beta chain was sequenced for a study of blood T cell repertoires in COVID-19. Study at large: The analysed material was cDNA or gDNA that came from T cells, B-cell-depleted T cells, or PBMCs.

Enrolled through a virtual design, the participants were between about 18 and 100 years of age and came from some 26 US areas. Cohort allocation depended upon clinical history that participants reported. V was pared by 4 bases and J by 7 bases, with 11 bases between. The CDR3 length is 14 residues. Germline CDR1 reads SEHNR; CDR2 reads FQNEAQ (reference sequence). Sequencing was performed with immunoSEQ multiplex PCR; in TCRdb, only in-frame clones are kept and a portion is missing. The data contain about 130,000 clones, around 85% of them seen just once; the ten biggest clones take up 9.2%. Sequencing was performed on PBMCs or T cells enriched from blood (not recorded which). This chain joins TRBV7-9 and TRBJ1-6, with a possible D match to TRBD1 (5 bases). This clonotype was obtained from a man aged 45-65 years who had recovered from COVID-19. The CDR3: CASSSGTLNSPLHF. CDR3 coding DNA: TGTGCCAGCAGCTCCGGGACTTTGAATTCACCCCTCCACTTT.